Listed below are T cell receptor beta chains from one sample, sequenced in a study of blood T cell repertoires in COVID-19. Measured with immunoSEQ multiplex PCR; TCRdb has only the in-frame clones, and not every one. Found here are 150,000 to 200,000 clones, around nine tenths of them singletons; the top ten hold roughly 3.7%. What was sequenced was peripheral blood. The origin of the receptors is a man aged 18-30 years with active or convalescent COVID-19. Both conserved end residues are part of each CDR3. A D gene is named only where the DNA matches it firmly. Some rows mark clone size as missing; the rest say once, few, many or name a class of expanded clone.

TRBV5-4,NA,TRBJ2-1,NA,CASSNQGTNGNEQFF
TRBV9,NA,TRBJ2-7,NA,CASSVVGQSYEQYF
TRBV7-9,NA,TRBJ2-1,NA,CASSETTGVDEQFF
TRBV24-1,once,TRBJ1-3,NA,CATSDSRGAGNTIYF
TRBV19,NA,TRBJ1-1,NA,CASSHRTMNTEAFF
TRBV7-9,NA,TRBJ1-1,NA,CASSFPRGGYTEAFF
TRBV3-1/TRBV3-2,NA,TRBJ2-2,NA,CASSYRETLGSNTGELFF
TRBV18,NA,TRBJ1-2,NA,CASSPEVVYGYTF
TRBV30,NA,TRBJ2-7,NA,CAWSRDYEQYF
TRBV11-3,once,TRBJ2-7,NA,CASSLGGGLSYEQYF
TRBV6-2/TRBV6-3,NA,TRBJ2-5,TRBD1,CASSYSINVDRVRETQYF
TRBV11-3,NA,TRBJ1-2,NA,CASSLDHQTNYGYTF
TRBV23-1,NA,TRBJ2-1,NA,CASRRRFSYNEQFF
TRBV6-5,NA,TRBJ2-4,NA,CASSSPSLGKNIQYF
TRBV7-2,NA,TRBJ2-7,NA,CASSSRVRLSEQYF